The sequence of this T cell receptor beta chain was determined in a study of long-term antiretroviral therapy in people with HIV. Overall study context: Some samples came about a decade before the 2015 immediate-ART recommendation, and these were the earliest. Study results and limitations: Dominant in the repertoire at all time points were clones expanded before ART. Compared with controls, HIV repertoires showed narrower CDR3 length ranges. The study found that diversity rose after ART but stayed below transplant donor controls.

Runs used v3.0 of the immunoSEQ assay and were done at survey level. Libraries were prepared by immunoSEQ multiplex PCR; TCRdb keeps only in-frame clonotypes and omits some of them. The sample comprises around 40,000 clones, around nine tenths of which are singletons, and 5.1% rests with the top ten. A note on this clone: Its antigen is not identified.

This CDR3 is 17 amino acids long. J was trimmed by 4 bases and V by 0 bases; bases with no gene match: 9. Germline V gene data show CDR1 as SGDLS and CDR2 as YYNGEE. The source of this sequence is a woman aged 45-65 years with HIV. This chain joins TRBV9 and TRBJ1-3; 8 bases agree with TRBD1. Sequenced material: unsorted PBMCs, taken 0.1 years before starting antiretroviral therapy. CDR3 DNA sequence: TGTGCCAGCAGCGTAGAGGGACAGGCCGTACCAGGAAACACCATATATTTT. It translates to CASSVEGQAVPGNTIYF.